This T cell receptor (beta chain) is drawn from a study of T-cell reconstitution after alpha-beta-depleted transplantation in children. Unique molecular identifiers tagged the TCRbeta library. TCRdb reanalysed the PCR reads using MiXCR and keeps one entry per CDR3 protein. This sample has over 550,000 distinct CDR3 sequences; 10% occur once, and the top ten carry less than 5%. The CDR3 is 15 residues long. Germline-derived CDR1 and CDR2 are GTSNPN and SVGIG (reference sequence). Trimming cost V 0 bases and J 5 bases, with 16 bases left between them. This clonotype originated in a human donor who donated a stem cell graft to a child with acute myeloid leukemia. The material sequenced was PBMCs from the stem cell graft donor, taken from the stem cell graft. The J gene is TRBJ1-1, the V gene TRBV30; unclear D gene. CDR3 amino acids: CAWSVGSLTGTEAFF. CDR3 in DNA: TGTGCCTGGAGTGTCGGTTCCCTCACGGGGACTGAAGCTTTCTTT.